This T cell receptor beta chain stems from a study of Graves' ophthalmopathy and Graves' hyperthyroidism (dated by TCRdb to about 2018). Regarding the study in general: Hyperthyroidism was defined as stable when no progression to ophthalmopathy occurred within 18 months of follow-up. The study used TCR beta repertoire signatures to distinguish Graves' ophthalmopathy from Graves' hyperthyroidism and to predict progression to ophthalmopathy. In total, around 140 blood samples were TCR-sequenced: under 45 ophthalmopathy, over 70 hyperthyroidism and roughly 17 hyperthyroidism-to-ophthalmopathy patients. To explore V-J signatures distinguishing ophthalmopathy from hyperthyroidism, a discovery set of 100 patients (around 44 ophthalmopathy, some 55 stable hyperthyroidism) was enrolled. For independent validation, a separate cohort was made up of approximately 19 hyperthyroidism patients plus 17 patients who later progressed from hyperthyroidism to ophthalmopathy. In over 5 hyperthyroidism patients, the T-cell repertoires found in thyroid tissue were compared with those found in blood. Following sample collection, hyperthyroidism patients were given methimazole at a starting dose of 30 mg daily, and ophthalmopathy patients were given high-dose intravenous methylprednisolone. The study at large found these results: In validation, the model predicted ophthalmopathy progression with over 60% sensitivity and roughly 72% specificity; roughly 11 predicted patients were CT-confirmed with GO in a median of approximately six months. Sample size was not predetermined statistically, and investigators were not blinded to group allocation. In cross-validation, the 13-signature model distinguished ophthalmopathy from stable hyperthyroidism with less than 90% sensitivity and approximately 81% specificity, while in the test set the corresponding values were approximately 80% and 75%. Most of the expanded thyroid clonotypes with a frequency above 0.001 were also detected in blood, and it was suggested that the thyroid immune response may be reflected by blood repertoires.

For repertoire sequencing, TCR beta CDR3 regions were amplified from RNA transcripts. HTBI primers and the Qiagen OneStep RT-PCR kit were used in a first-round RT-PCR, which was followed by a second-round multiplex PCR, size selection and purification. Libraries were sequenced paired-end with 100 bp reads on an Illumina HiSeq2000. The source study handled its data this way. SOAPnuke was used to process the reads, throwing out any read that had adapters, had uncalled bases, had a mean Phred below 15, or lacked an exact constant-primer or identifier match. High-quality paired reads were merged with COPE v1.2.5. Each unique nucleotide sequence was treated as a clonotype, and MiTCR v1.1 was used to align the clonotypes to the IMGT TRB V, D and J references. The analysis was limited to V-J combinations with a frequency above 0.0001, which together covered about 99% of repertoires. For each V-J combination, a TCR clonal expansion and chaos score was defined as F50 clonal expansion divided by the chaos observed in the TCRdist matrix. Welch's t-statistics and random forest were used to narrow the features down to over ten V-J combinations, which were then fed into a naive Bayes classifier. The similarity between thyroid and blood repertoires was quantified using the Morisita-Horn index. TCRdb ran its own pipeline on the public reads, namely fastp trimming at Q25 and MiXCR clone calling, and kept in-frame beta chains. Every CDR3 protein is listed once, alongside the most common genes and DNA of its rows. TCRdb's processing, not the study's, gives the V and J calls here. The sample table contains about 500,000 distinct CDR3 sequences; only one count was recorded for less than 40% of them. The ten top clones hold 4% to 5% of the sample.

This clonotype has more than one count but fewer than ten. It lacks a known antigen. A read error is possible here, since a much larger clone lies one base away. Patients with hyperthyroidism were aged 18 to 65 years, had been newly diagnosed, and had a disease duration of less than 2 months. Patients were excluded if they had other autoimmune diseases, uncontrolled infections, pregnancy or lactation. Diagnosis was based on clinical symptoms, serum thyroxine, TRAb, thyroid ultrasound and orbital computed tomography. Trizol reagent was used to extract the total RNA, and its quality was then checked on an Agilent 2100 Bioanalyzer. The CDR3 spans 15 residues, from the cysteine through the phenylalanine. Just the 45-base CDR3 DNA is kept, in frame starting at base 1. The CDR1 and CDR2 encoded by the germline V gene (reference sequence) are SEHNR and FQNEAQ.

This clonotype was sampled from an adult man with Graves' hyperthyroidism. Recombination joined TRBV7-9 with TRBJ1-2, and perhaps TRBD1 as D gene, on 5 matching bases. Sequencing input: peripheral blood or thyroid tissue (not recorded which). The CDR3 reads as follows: CTSSLVAGLSDGYTF. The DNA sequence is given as TGTACCAGCAGCTTAGTGGCAGGGCTCTCTGATGGCTACACCTTC.